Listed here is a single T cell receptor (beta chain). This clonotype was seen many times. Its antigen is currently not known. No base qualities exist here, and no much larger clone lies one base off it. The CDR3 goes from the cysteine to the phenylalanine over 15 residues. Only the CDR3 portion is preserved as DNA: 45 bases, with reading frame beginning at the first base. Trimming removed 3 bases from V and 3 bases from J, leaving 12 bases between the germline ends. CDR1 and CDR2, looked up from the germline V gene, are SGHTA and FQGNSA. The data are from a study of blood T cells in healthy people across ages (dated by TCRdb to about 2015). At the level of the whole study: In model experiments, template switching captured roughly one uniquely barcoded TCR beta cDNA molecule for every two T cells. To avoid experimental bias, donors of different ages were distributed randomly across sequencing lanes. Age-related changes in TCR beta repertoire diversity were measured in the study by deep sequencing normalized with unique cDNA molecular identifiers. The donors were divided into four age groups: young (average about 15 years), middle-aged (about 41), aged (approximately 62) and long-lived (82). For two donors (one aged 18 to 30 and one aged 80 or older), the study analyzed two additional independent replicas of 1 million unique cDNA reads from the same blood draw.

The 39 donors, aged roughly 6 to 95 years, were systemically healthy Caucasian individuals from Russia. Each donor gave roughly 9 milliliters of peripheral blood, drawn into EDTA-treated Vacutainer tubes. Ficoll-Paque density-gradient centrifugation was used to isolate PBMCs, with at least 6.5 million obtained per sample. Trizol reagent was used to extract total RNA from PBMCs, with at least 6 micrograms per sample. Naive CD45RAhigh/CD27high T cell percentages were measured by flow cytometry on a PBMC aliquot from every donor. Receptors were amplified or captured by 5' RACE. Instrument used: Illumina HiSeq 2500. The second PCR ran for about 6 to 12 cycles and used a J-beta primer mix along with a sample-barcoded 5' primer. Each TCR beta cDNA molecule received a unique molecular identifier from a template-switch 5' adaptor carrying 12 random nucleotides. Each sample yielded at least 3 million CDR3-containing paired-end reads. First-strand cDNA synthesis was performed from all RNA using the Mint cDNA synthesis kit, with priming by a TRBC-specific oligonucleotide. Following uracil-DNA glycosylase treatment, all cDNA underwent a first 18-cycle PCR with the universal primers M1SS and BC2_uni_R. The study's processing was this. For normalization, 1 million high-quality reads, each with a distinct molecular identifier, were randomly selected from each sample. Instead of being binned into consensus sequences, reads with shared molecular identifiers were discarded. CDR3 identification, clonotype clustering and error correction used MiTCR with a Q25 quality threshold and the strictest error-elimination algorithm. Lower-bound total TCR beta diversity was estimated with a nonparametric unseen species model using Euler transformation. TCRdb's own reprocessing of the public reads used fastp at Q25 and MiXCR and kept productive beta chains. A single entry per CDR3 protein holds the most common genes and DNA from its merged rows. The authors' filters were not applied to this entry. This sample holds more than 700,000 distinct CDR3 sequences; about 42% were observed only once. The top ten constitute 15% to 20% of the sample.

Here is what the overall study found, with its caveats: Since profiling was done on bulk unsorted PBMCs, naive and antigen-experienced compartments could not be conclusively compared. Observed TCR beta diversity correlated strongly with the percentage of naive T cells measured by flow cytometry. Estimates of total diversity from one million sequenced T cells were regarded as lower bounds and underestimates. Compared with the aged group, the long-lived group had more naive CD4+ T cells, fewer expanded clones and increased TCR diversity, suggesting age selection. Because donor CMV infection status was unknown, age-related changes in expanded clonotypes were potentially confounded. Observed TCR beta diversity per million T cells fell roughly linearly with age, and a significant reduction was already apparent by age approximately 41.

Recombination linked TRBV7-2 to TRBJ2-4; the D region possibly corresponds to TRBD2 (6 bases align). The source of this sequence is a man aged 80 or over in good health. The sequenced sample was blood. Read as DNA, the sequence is TGTGCCAGCAGCTTGAGCCCGGGAGTCAAAAACATTCAGTACTTC. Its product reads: CASSLSPGVKNIQYF.